Shown below are 19 T cell receptor beta chains from a single sample sequenced in a study of blood T cell repertoires in COVID-19. Assay: immunoSEQ multiplex PCR; the TCRdb copy retains only in-frame clones and omits some. Counted here are fewer than 300,000 clones, just over 90% occurring once; the ten biggest clones make up 2% to 2.5%. Sequencing was performed on peripheral blood. The origin of the receptors is a woman under 40 with COVID-19, enrolled during active disease.

V gene TRBV18 combines with J gene TRBJ1-5, with D maybe TRBD1 (6 bases). CDR1 is KGHSH, CDR2 LQKENI, per germline. The CDR3 is made up of 15 amino acids. V was trimmed by 2 bases and J by 2 bases, leaving 10 bases between them. CDR3 in DNA: TGTGCCAGCTCACCAGAACCAGGGGGCAATCAGCCCCAGCATTTT. Translation gives CASSPEPGGNQPQHF.

V is TRBV6-4 and J is TRBJ1-2; D is uncertain. This CDR3 region has 14 residues. CDR1 MRHNA and CDR2 SNTAGT come from the germline V gene. V was shortened by 2 bases and J by 8 bases, with 15 bases between the two germline ends. This chain's CDR3 is CASSDPALGYGYTF. In DNA form, the CDR3 reads TGTGCCAGCAGTGACCCGGCGCTGGGCTACGGCTACACCTTC.

This clone appeared once. The chain joins TRBV9 to TRBJ1-2; TRBD1 aligns across 8 bases. The CDR3 extends over 15 amino acids. Trimming at V came to 0 bases and at J to 5 bases, leaving 6 bases not matched to a gene. Germline CDR1 SGDLS, CDR2 YYNGEE. For the CDR3, the DNA is TGTGCCAGCAGCGTAGCTGGACAGGGAGGGTATGGCTACACCTTC. Amino acids: CASSVAGQGGYGYTF.

The V gene is TRBV10-1, the J gene TRBJ2-3; TRBD2 is a possible D gene (5 bases). The V gene's germline CDR1 is WNHNN and CDR2 SYGVQD (reference sequence). CDR3 length: 15 residues. Trimming cost V 3 bases and J 0 bases, with 10 bases left between them. The CDR3 here is CASSDKGASTDTQYF. The CDR3 bases are TGCGCCAGCAGTGATAAGGGAGCTAGCACAGATACGCAGTATTTT.

V and J are TRBV4-1 and TRBJ1-3; TRBD1 might be the D (6 bases). This CDR3 is 14 amino acids long. Between the trimmed V and J ends, which lost 3 bases and 3 bases, there was a span of 9 bases. Germline values: CDR1 MGHRA, CDR2 YSYEKL. CDR3 DNA sequence: TGCGCCAGCAGCCATACAGGGTTTGGAAACACCATATATTTT. This encodes CASSHTGFGNTIYF.

V and J are TRBV6-6 and TRBJ1-5, with 7 nucleotides matching TRBD1. Germline V CDR1 and CDR2: MNHNY, SVGAGI (reference sequence). The CDR3 extends over 16 amino acids. With V trimmed by 2 bases and J by 4 bases, 8 bases remained unmatched. The CDR3 DNA reads TGTGCCAGCAGTTACGATACAGGGGAACGGAATCAGCCCCAGCATTTT. It translates to CASSYDTGERNQPQHF.

This chain connects TRBV5-1 to TRBJ1-1; weak D call: TRBD1 (5 bases). Trimming pared 3 bases from V and 4 bases from J, leaving 7 bases between. The CDR3 loop spans 12 amino acids. Germline assignment: CDR1 SGHRS and CDR2 YFSETQ. The CDR3 DNA is TGCGCCAGCAGCTGGGGGGGCACTGAAGCTTTCTTT. Its translation is CASSWGGTEAFF. The full variable domain, completed using reference TRBV5-1 and TRBJ1-1, is KAGVTQTPRYLIKTRGQQVTLSCSPISGHRSVSWYQQTPGQGLQFLFEYFSETQRNKGNFPGRFSGRQFSNSRSEMNVSTLELGDSALYLCASSWGGTEAFFGQGTRLTVV.

The chain has TRBV4-1 and TRBJ2-2; maybe TRBD2 (5 bases). V was clipped by 4 bases and J by 5 bases, with 23 bases between them. CDR3 size: 18 residues. CDR1 and CDR2 (germline): MGHRA, YSYEKL. CDR3 nucleotides: TGCGCCAGCAGCCTTACGATTGCTCCGGGAAAGAGGACCGGGGAGCTGTTTTTT. Translation gives CASSLTIAPGKRTGELFF.

The chain couples TRBV10-3 to TRBJ2-1; 9 bases line up with TRBD1. From germline, CDR1 is ENHRY and CDR2 SYGVKD. The V and J ends lost 0 bases and 6 bases, in that order; junction bases with no gene match: 3. The CDR3 contains 15 residues. This CDR3 reads CAISESGTGINEQFF. CDR3 sequence (DNA): TGTGCCATCAGTGAGTCAGGGACAGGGATCAATGAGCAGTTCTTC.

The chain links TRBV7-2 to TRBJ2-7, with D perhaps matching TRBD2 (5 bases). Germline CDR1 SGHTA, CDR2 FQGNSA. Trimming took off 5 bases at V and 3 bases at J, with 11 bases between the two ends. The CDR3 is 13 amino acids. The chain's CDR3 is CASSLDSNYEQYF. DNA for the CDR3: TGTGCCAGCAGCCTGGACTCTAACTACGAGCAGTACTTC. Combining the CDR3 with reference TRBV7-2 and TRBJ2-7 gives the whole variable domain GAGVSQSPSNKVTEKGKDVELRCDPISGHTALYWYRQSLGQGLEFLIYFQGNSAPDKSGLPSDRFSAERTGGSVSTLTIQRTQQEDSAVYLCASSLDSNYEQYFGPGTRLTVT.

The chain has TRBV27 and TRBJ1-2, with 8 bases that match TRBD1. V lost 3 bases and J lost 8; bases outside the gene matches: 8. CDR1 is MNHEY, CDR2 SMNVEV, per germline (reference sequence). The CDR3 sequence is 14 residues long. CDR3: CASSFGTGGYGYTF. The CDR3 DNA is TGTGCCAGCAGTTTTGGCACAGGGGGATACGGCTACACCTTC.

The J gene is TRBJ1-2, the V gene TRBV3-1 (or the pseudogene TRBV3-2); D possibly corresponds to TRBD1 (6 bases). This CDR3 spans 13 amino acids. Trimming cost V 6 bases and J 4 bases, with 12 bases left between them. The germline gives CDR1 LGHDT, CDR2 YNNKEL (reference sequence). Here the CDR3 DNA reads TGTGCCAGCAGTCCCAGGGGCGGCTATGGCTACACCTTC. This sequence encodes CASSPRGGYGYTF.

As DNA, the CDR3 is TGTGCCAGCAGCTCAACAGGGACCGGGGAGCTGTTTTTT. Its translation: CASSSTGTGELFF. The chain uses TRBV3-1 (or the pseudogene TRBV3-2) and TRBJ2-2, with D maybe TRBD1 (6 bases). V gave up 5 bases and J gave up 5 bases, with 9 bases separating them. CDR3 length: 13 amino acids. The germline V gene encodes CDR1 LGHDT and CDR2 YNNKEL (reference sequence).

In this sample, this clone turned up a few times. The chain couples TRBV5-1 to TRBJ2-7, with 9 bases that match TRBD2. Germline CDR1 is SGHRS and CDR2 is YFSETQ. The CDR3 loop spans 15 amino acids. V dropped 4 bases and J dropped 1; count of bases not matched to a gene: 6. CDR3: CASSPLAGLSYEQYF. CDR3 bases: TGCGCCAGCAGCCCCCTAGCGGGGCTTTCCTACGAGCAGTACTTC.

The V call is TRBV5-1, the J call TRBJ2-3; 7 nucleotides line up with TRBD2. Germline V gene data show CDR1 as SGHRS and CDR2 as YFSETQ. The CDR3 loop spans 17 amino acids. J gave up 0 bases and V 5 bases, and 12 bases lay outside the gene matches. CDR3 DNA sequence: TGCGCCAGCAGACAACGTCCGGGGGAGGGTAGCACAGATACGCAGTATTTT. This gives the protein CASRQRPGEGSTDTQYF.

This chain uses TRBV2 with TRBJ2-7; 7 nucleotides agree with TRBD1. Trimming removed 4 bases from V and 2 bases from J; junction bases left unmatched: 8. The CDR3 sequence is 15 residues long. Germline CDR1 is SNHLY and CDR2 is FYNNEI. The CDR3 sequence is CASSARGIETYEQYF. In DNA form, the CDR3 reads TGTGCCAGCAGTGCCAGGGGGATAGAGACCTACGAGCAGTACTTC.

This clone was counted once. The V call is TRBV29-1, the J call TRBJ2-3; 9 bases agree with TRBD2. The CDR3 consists of 15 residues. J was trimmed by 4 bases and V by 8 bases; bases with no gene match: 13. Germline CDR1 and CDR2: SQVTM and ANQGSEA. This CDR3 is CSIHNSGRGADTQYF. The CDR3 bases are TGCAGCATCCACAATAGCGGGAGAGGCGCAGATACGCAGTATTTT.

This clone has just one count. This chain connects TRBV21-1 to TRBJ2-5; TRBD1 is taken as the D call from the table, unchecked against the DNA. TRBV21-1 is termed a pseudogene. The CDR3 contains 16 residues. In nucleotides, the CDR3 is TGTGCCGGCACCAACCTGGGACAGCCAGTCCAAGAGACCCAGTACTTC. The encoded protein is CAGTNLGQPVQETQYF.

This chain uses TRBV18 with TRBJ2-7, with D tentatively TRBD1 (6 bases). Germline CDR1 reads KGHSH; CDR2 reads LQKENI. The V gene lost 4 bases and the J gene lost 0 bases, with 19 bases spanning the gap. There are 17 residues in the CDR3. The CDR3 nucleotides read TGTGCCAGCTCACTCACCGGACAGCCTGGAAGCTCCTACGAGCAGTACTTC. Translated, it gives CASSLTGQPGSSYEQYF.